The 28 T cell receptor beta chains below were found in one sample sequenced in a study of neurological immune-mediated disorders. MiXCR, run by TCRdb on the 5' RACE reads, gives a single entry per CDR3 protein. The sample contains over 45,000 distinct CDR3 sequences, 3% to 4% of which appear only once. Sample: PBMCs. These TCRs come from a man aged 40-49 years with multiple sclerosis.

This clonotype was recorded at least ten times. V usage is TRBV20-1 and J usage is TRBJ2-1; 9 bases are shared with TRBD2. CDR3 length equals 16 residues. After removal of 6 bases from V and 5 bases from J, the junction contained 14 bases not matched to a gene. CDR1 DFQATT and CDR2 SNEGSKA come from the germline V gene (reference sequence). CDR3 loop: CSAPILSGTSHNEQFF. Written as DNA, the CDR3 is TGCAGTGCCCCGATACTCTCCGGGACTAGCCACAATGAGCAGTTCTTC.

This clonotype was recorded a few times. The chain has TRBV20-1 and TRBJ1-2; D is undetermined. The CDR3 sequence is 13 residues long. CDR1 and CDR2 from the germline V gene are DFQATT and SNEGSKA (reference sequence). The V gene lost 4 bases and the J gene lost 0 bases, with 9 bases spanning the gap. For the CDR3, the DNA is TGCAGTGCTAAGGCACAGACTAACTATGGCTACACCTTC. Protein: CSAKAQTNYGYTF.

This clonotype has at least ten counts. The CDR3 sequence is CSGALGDEQYF. The CDR3 nucleotides read TGCAGCGGCGCCTTGGGAGACGAGCAGTACTTC. The rearrangement uses TRBV29-1 and TRBJ2-7, with D possibly matching TRBD2 (5 bases). The germline gives CDR1 SQVTM, CDR2 ANQGSEA. Trimming took 7 bases from V and 5 from J, leaving 12 bases between them. This CDR3 contains 11 residues.

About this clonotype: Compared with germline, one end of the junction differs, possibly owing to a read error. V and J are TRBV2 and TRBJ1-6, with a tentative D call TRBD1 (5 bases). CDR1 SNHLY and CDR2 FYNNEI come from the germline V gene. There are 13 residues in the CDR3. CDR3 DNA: TGTGCCAGTGGGGGGACCCAGAATTCACCCCTCAACTTT. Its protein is CASGGTQNSPLNF. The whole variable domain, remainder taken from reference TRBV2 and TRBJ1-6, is EPEVTQTPSHQVTQMGQEVILRCVPISNHLYFYWYRQILGQKVEFLVSFYNNEISEKSEIFDDQFSVERPDGSNFTLKIRSTKLEDSAMYFCASGGTQNSPLNFGNGTRLTVT.

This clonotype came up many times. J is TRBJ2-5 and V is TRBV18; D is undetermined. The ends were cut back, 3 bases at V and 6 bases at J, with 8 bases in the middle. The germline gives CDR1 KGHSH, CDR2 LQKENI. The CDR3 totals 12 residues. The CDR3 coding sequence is TGTGCCAGCTCACCCGTGGTACAGACCCAGTACTTC. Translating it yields CASSPVVQTQYF. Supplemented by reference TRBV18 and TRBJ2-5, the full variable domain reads NAGVMQNPRHLVRRRGQEARLRCSPMKGHSHVYWYRQLPEEGLKFMVYLQKENIIDESGMPKERFSAEFPKEGPSILRIQQVVRGDSAAYFCASSPVVQTQYFGPGTRLLVL.

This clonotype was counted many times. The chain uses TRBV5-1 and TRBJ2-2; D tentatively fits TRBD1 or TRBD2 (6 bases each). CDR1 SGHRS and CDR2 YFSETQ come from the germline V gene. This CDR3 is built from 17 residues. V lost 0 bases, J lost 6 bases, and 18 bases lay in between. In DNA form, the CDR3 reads TGCGCCAGCAGCTTGGATTCCGGGGGCAGGCGGGCCGGGGAGCTGTTTTTT. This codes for CASSLDSGGRRAGELFF.

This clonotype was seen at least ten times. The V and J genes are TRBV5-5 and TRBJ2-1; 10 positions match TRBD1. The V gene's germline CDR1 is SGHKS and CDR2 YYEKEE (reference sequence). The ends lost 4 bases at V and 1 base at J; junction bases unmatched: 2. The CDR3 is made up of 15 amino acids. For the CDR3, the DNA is TGTGCCAGCAGCCTGGACAGGGGGTCCTACAATGAGCAGTTCTTC. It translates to CASSLDRGSYNEQFF.

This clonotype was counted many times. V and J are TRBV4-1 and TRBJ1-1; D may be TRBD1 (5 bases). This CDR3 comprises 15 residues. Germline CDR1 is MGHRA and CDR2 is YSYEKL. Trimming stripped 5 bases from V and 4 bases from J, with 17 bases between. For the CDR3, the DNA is TGCGCCAGCAGCGAGCAAGTACAGGCGGTCACTGAAGCTTTCTTT. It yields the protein CASSEQVQAVTEAFF.

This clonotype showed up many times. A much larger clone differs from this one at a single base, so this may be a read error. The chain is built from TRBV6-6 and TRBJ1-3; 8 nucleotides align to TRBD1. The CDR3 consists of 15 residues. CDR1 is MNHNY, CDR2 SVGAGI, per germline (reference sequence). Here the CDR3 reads CASSYSTGAGKTIYF. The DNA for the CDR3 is TGTGCCAGCAGTTACTCGACAGGGGCTGGAAAAACCATATATTTT.

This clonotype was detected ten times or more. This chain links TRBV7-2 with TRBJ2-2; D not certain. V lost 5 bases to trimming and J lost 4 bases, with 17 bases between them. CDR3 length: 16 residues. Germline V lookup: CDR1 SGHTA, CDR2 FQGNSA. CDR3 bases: TGTGCCAGCAGCCCTTTCCCCTCGCTCGCCACCGGGGAGCTGTTTTTT. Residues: CASSPFPSLATGELFF.

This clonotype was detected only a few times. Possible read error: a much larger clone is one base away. CDR3 region: CASSFSQGTYNEQFF. The DNA of the CDR3 is TGTGCCAGCAGCTTTTCACAGGGGACTTACAATGAGCAGTTCTTC. The rearrangement uses TRBV11-2 and TRBJ2-1, with D tentatively TRBD1 (7 bases). The germline gives CDR1 SGHAT, CDR2 FQNNGV. Trimming left V 3 bases short and J 4 bases short, with 13 bases between. CDR3 length: 15 amino acids.

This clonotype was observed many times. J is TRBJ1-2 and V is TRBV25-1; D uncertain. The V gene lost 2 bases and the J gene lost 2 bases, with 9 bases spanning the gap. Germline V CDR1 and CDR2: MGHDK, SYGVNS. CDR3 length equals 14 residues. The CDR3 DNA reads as TGTGCCAGCAGTGAACTCCATACCAACTATGGCTACACCTTC. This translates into CASSELHTNYGYTF.

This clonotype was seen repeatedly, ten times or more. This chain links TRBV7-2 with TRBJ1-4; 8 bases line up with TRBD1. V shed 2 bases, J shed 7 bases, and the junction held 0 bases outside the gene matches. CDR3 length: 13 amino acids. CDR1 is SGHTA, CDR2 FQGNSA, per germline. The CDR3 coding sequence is TGTGCCAGCAGCTTACAGGGGGCTGAAAAACTGTTTTTT. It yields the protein CASSLQGAEKLFF. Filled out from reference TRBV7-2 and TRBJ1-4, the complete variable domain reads GAGVSQSPSNKVTEKGKDVELRCDPISGHTALYWYRQSLGQGLEFLIYFQGNSAPDKSGLPSDRFSAERTGGSVSTLTIQRTQQEDSAVYLCASSLQGAEKLFFGSGTQLSVL.

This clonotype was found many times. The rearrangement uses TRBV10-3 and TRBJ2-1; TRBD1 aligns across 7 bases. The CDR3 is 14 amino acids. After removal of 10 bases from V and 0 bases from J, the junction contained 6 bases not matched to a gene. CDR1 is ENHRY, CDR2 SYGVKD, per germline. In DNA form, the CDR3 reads TGTGCCACCTTAGGGGGCCTCTCCTACAATGAGCAGTTCTTC. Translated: CATLGGLSYNEQFF.

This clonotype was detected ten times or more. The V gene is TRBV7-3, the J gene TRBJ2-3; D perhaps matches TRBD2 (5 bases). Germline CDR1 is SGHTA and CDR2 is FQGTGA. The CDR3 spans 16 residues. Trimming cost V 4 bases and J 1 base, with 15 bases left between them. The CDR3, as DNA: TGTGCCAGCAGCTCATTCGGAGCGGCCGGCACAGATACGCAGTATTTT. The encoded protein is CASSSFGAAGTDTQYF. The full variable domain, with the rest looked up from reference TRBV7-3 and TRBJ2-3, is GAGVSQTPSNKVTEKGKYVELRCDPISGHTALYWYRQSLGQGPEFLIYFQGTGAADDSGLPNDRFFAVRPEGSVSTLKIQRTERGDSAVYLCASSSFGAAGTDTQYFGPGTRLTVL.

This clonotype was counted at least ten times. In DNA form, the CDR3 reads TGCAGCGTTGGCAATGACAGGGGTACCACTGAAGCTTTCTTT. Translated: CSVGNDRGTTEAFF. The rearrangement uses TRBV29-1 and TRBJ1-1, with 8 bases matching TRBD1. CDR1 SQVTM and CDR2 ANQGSEA come from the germline V gene. J gave up 4 bases and V 4 bases, and 8 bases lay outside the gene matches. There are 14 residues in the CDR3. The full variable domain, completed using reference TRBV29-1 and TRBJ1-1, is SAVISQKPSRDICQRGTSLTIQCQVDSQVTMMFWYRQQPGQSLTLIATANQGSEATYESGFVIDKFPISRPNLTFSTLTVSNMSPEDSSIYLCSVGNDRGTTEAFFGQGTRLTVV.

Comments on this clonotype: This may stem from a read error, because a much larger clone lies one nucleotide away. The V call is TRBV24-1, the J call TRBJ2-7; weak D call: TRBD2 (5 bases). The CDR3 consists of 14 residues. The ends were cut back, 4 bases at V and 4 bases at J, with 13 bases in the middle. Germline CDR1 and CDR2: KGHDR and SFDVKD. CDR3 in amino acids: CATSDTERRYEQYF. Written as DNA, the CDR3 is TGTGCCACCAGTGACACGGAAAGGAGGTACGAGCAGTACTTC.

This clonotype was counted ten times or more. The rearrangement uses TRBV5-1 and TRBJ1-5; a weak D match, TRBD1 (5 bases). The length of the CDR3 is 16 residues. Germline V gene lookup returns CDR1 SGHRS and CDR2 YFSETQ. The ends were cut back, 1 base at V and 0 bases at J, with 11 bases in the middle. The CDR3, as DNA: TGCGCCAGCAGCTTGTCGGGGGGAAATAGCAATCAGCCCCAGCATTTT. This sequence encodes CASSLSGGNSNQPQHF.

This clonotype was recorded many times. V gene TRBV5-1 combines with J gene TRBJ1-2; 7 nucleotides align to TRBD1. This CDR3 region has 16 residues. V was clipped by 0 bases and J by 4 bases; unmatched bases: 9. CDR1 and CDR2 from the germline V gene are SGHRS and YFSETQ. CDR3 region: CASSLDYRGLTYGYTF. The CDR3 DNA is TGCGCCAGCAGCTTGGACTACAGGGGATTGACCTATGGCTACACCTTC.

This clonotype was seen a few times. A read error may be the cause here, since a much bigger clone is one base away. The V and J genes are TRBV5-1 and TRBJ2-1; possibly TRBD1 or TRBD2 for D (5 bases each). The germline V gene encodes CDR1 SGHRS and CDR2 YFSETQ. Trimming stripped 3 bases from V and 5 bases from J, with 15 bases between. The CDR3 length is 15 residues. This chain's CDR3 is CASSWGIGRHNEQFF. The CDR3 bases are TGCGCCAGCAGCTGGGGGATAGGGCGGCACAATGAGCAGTTCTTC. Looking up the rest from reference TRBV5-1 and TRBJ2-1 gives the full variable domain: KAGVTQTPRYLIKTRGQQVTLSCSPISGHRSVSWYQQTPGQGLQFLFEYFSETQRNKGNFPGRFSGRQFSNSRSEMNVSTLELGDSALYLCASSWGIGRHNEQFFGPGTRLTVL.

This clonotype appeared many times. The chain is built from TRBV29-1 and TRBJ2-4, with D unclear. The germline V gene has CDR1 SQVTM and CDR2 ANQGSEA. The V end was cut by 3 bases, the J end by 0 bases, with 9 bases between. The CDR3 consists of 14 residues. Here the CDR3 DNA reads TGCAGCGTTGAGGGCAGGTTAGCCAAAAACATTCAGTACTTC. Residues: CSVEGRLAKNIQYF.

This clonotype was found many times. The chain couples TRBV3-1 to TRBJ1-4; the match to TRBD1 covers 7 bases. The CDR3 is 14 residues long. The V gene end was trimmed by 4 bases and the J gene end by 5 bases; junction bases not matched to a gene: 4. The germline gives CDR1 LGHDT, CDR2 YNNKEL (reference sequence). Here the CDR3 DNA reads TGTGCCAGCAGCCTAGGGGGCCGGAATGAAAAACTGTTTTTT. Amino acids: CASSLGGRNEKLFF. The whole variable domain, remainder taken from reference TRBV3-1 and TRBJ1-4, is DTAVSQTPKYLVTQMGNDKSIKCEQNLGHDTMYWYKQDSKKFLKIMFSYNNKELIINETVPNRFSPKSPDKAHLNLHINSLELGDSAVYFCASSLGGRNEKLFFGSGTQLSVL.

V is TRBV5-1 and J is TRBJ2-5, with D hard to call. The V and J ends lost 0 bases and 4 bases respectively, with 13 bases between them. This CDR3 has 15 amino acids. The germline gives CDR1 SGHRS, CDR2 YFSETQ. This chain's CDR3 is CASSLGGWARETQYF. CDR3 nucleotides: TGCGCCAGCAGCTTGGGTGGGTGGGCCAGAGAGACCCAGTACTTC.

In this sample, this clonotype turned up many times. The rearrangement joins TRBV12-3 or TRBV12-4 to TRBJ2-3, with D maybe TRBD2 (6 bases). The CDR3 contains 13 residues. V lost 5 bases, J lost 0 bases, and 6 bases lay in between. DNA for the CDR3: TGTGCCAGCAGTGGGACTAGCACAGATACGCAGTATTTT. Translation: CASSGTSTDTQYF.

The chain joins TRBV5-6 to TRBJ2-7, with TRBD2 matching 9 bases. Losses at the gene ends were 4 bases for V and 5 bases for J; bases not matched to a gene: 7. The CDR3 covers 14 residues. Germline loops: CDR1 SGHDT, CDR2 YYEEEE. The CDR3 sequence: CASSTSGRAHEQYF. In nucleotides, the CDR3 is TGTGCCAGCAGCACTAGCGGGCGGGCCCACGAGCAGTACTTC.

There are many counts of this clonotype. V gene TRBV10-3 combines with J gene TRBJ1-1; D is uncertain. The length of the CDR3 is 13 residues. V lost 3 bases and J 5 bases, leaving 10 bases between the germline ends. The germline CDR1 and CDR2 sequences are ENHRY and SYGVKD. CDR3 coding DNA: TGTGCCATCAGTGATTGGGAAAGTACTGAAGCTTTCTTT. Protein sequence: CAISDWESTEAFF.

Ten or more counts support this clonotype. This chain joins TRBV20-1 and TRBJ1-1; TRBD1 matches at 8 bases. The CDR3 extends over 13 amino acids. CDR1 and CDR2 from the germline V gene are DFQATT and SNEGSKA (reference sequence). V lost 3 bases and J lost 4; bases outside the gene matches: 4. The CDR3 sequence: CSASTGGITEAFF. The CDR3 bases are TGCAGTGCTAGCACAGGGGGTATCACTGAAGCTTTCTTT.

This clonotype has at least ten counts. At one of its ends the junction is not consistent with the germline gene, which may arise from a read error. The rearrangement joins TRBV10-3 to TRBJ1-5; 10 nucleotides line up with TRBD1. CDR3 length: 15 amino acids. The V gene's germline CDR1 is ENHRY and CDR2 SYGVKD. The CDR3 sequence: CAISMDRGWNQPQNF. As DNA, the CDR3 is TGTGCCATCAGTATGGACAGGGGGTGGAATCAGCCCCAGAATTTT.